The rows below give T cell receptor beta chains drawn from one sample of a study of regulatory T cells in long-lasting Graves disease. Via MiXCR, TCRdb re-called the multiplex PCR reads, giving one row per CDR3 protein. Among about 470,000 distinct CDR3 sequences listed, approximately 21% were seen once. The source was peripheral blood mononuclear cells (PBMCs), collected when the disease was refractory, from a patient treated with antithyroid drugs. The receptors come from a female donor with Graves disease. The conserved cysteine and the conserved F or W are not part of the CDR3 here.

v_gene: TRBV20-1; j_gene: TRBJ1-2; CDR3aa: SARQMGEGYT
v_gene: TRBV12-3/TRBV12-4; j_gene: TRBJ2-7; CDR3aa: ASSSVSEQY
v_gene: TRBV7-2; j_gene: TRBJ2-7; CDR3aa: ASSLGGRREQY
v_gene: TRBV12-3/TRBV12-4; j_gene: TRBJ1-2; CDR3aa: ANMHQLGGYT
v_gene: TRBV6-1; j_gene: TRBJ2-6; CDR3aa: ASSLSRTSGSFSGANVLT
v_gene: TRBV28; j_gene: TRBJ1-1; CDR3aa: ASSRDDTEAF
v_gene: TRBV19; j_gene: TRBJ1-3; CDR3aa: ASSIGRDGFSGNTIY
v_gene: TRBV7-2; j_gene: TRBJ2-1; CDR3aa: ASSSVGGTLPYNEQF
v_gene: TRBV19; j_gene: TRBJ1-5; CDR3aa: ASGQGAWYQPQH
v_gene: TRBV28; j_gene: TRBJ1-2; CDR3aa: ASSLVAKTDGYT
v_gene: TRBV5-1; j_gene: TRBJ1-1; CDR3aa: ASSLGNRGDNTEAF
v_gene: TRBV7-6; j_gene: TRBJ2-4; CDR3aa: ASSPRDAGNIQY
v_gene: TRBV12-3/TRBV12-4; j_gene: TRBJ2-1; CDR3aa: ASSSWEGGNEQF
v_gene: TRBV7-2; j_gene: TRBJ1-4; CDR3aa: ASSYRGLEEKLF
v_gene: TRBV6-5; j_gene: TRBJ2-2; CDR3aa: ASSYFGLAGGRTGELF
v_gene: TRBV11-2; j_gene: TRBJ2-7; CDR3aa: ASSPQQGTYEQY
v_gene: TRBV29-1; j_gene: TRBJ2-7; CDR3aa: SVDGLRQGGLNEQY
v_gene: TRBV20-1; j_gene: TRBJ1-2; CDR3aa: SARVLGQGNYGYT
v_gene: TRBV30; j_gene: TRBJ1-3; CDR3aa: AWSVSPRENTIY
v_gene: TRBV6-2/TRBV6-3; j_gene: TRBJ2-5; CDR3aa: ASSYLDSSFQTQY
v_gene: TRBV12-3/TRBV12-4; j_gene: TRBJ2-3; CDR3aa: ASSSPSGGTDTQY
v_gene: TRBV28; j_gene: TRBJ2-5; CDR3aa: ASRPGLRAETQY
v_gene: TRBV20-1; j_gene: TRBJ2-5; CDR3aa: SARASGLETQY
v_gene: TRBV2; j_gene: TRBJ1-5; CDR3aa: ASRRQGDGNQPQH
v_gene: TRBV19; j_gene: TRBJ2-5; CDR3aa: ASSPTWAGETQY
v_gene: TRBV3-1; j_gene: TRBJ2-1; CDR3aa: ASSQGLAGGTRAF
v_gene: TRBV3-1; j_gene: TRBJ2-3; CDR3aa: ASSQDGVAGLTDTQY
v_gene: TRBV11-2; j_gene: TRBJ2-1; CDR3aa: ASSLHSGGYKSSYNEQF
v_gene: TRBV20-1; j_gene: TRBJ1-2; CDR3aa: SAATGNYGYT
v_gene: TRBV2; j_gene: TRBJ1-5; CDR3aa: ASSADRGRQPQH
v_gene: TRBV28; j_gene: TRBJ2-5; CDR3aa: ASSLAGGKGETQY
v_gene: TRBV20-1; j_gene: TRBJ1-6; CDR3aa: SARVETVVGSPLH
v_gene: TRBV6-2/TRBV6-3; j_gene: TRBJ1-1; CDR3aa: ASSYSGSTAF
v_gene: TRBV6-2/TRBV6-3; j_gene: TRBJ1-1; CDR3aa: ASSYLTGDTEAF
v_gene: TRBV2; j_gene: TRBJ1-1; CDR3aa: ASSWGQGTTEAF
v_gene: TRBV5-1; j_gene: TRBJ1-1; CDR3aa: ASSLGTRAGGTEAF
v_gene: TRBV2; j_gene: TRBJ2-5; CDR3aa: AQQREAVGYETQY
v_gene: TRBV6-1; j_gene: TRBJ1-2; CDR3aa: ASSSLLSPGASNYGYT
v_gene: TRBV6-1; j_gene: TRBJ2-4; CDR3aa: ASRPGGLAGIQY
v_gene: TRBV7-9; j_gene: TRBJ2-7; CDR3aa: ASSPTGPGEQY
v_gene: TRBV7-9; j_gene: TRBJ2-5; CDR3aa: ASSPERGGQETQY
v_gene: TRBV12-3/TRBV12-4; j_gene: TRBJ2-2; CDR3aa: ASSIPGLAGGPGTGELF
v_gene: TRBV19; j_gene: TRBJ1-4; CDR3aa: ATRALGATNEKLF
v_gene: TRBV11-1; j_gene: TRBJ1-2; CDR3aa: ATSFRNGYT
v_gene: TRBV28; j_gene: TRBJ2-7; CDR3aa: ASSRTGVYEQY
v_gene: TRBV29-1; j_gene: TRBJ1-2; CDR3aa: SVEEASTNYGYT
v_gene: TRBV2; j_gene: TRBJ1-1; CDR3aa: ASSDNQNTEAF
v_gene: TRBV6-2/TRBV6-3; j_gene: TRBJ2-3; CDR3aa: ASSYRTSGSPSTDTQY
v_gene: TRBV12-3/TRBV12-4; j_gene: TRBJ2-7; CDR3aa: ASSLTSVEQY
v_gene: TRBV20-1; j_gene: TRBJ2-5; CDR3aa: SARSGLAGGDRETQY
v_gene: TRBV6-5; j_gene: TRBJ2-2; CDR3aa: ASSWARDSINTGELF
v_gene: TRBV19; j_gene: TRBJ1-2; CDR3aa: ASGAGTGGYGYT
v_gene: TRBV7-6; j_gene: TRBJ2-5; CDR3aa: ASSLGGTGTWETQY
v_gene: TRBV7-9; j_gene: TRBJ1-4; CDR3aa: ASPTGGSEKLF